This entry concerns a single T cell receptor (beta chain). TCRdb independently ran MiXCR on the 5' RACE reads; one entry per CDR3 protein. The sample yields tens of thousands of distinct CDR3 sequences, around 25% seen once. The germline V gene has CDR1 SGHRS and CDR2 YFSETQ. The CDR3 totals 16 residues. The V end was cut by 3 bases, the J end by 3 bases, with 15 bases between. This rearrangement joins TRBV5-1 to TRBJ1-4; D not certain. Sequenced: tumor-infiltrating naive CD4+ T cells sorted from the breast tumor. Subset: naive CD4+ T cells, CD4+CD45RA+CD25-. The clonotype originates from a female donor with breast cancer. The CDR3 nucleotides are TGCGCCAGCAGCTCGGACCCTCCTTTGGCTAATGAAAAACTGTTTTTT. Encoded protein: CASSSDPPLANEKLFF.